This section outlines one TCR beta chain sequence together with its context. The record originates from a study of cytomegalovirus exposure and HLA in healthy donors. The CDR3 is made up of 14 amino acids. Amplification used 60 Vbeta primers and 13 Jbeta primers. Data came from immunoSEQ multiplex PCR; TCRdb stores just in-frame clones and leaves some out. The data hold 99,000 or so clones, with just under 80% observed a single time. The material sequenced was PBMCs. V and J are TRBV21-1 and TRBJ1-2; the table's D call, TRBD1, was not checked against the DNA. TRBV21-1 is recorded as a pseudogene. The TCR originated in a male donor in good health and CMV-seronegative. Written as DNA, the CDR3 is TGTGCCAGCAGCAAAGCCACAGCTAACTATGGCTACACCTTC. It encodes CASSKATANYGYTF.